What follows describes a single T cell receptor beta chain. Genomic DNA of every subset was divided equally among multiple immunoSEQ plates. The input for sorted-subset replicate PCRs was 200 to 250 ng DNA, tens of thousands of T cell genomes. TCRdb keeps only in-frame clones here, not all; method: immunoSEQ multiplex PCR. The sample consists of roughly 2.2 million clones, 80% to 95% of them appearing once. This sample is drawn from a study of shared clonotypes between healthy human individuals. CDR3 length: 15 residues. Trimming left V 1 base short and J 1 base short, with 11 bases between. CDR1 SGHKS and CDR2 YYEKEE come from the germline V gene (reference sequence).

The source material was naive CD4+ T cells from PBMCs. The subset: CD45RA+ positively selected. The receptor was isolated from a young man in good health. Some clones in this sample may be carry-over from other donors' samples. The genes are TRBV5-5 and TRBJ1-1; no firm D call. CDR3 nucleotide sequence: TGTGCCAGCAGCTTGATGGTACAGTCGAACACTGAAGCTTTCTTT. Translated: CASSLMVQSNTEAFF.